A single sample gave rise to the 31 T cell receptor beta chains below, sequenced in a study of Ad26.COV2.S vaccination and SARS-CoV-2 variants. This sample's treatment: approximately 18 received Ad26.COV2.S at low or high dose, single or two shots; about 5 received placebo; per-sample allocation not given. Samples were taken on day 63 after the first vaccine or placebo injection. Profiling relied on immunoSEQ multiplex PCR, and the TCRdb table lists in-frame clones only, not all of them. The sample has 400,000 to 450,000 clones; 75% to 95% are singletons. Source: peripheral blood, taken in a trial of Ad26.COV2.S vaccine versus placebo. The receptors derive from a person aged 18-65 years who received the Ad26.COV2.S COVID-19 vaccine or a placebo.

The chain uses TRBV4-1 and TRBJ2-1; D is perhaps TRBD1 (5 bases). The CDR3 spans 17 residues. The germline CDR1 and CDR2 sequences are MGHRA and YSYEKL. V was shortened by 1 base and J by 0 bases, with 13 bases between the two germline ends. This CDR3 is CASSQVGQIGSYNEQFF. The CDR3 nucleotides are TGCGCCAGCAGCCAAGTGGGGCAGATCGGCTCCTACAATGAGCAGTTCTTC.

This sequence joins TRBV29-1 and TRBJ2-7; 9 bases match TRBD1. From germline, CDR1 is SQVTM and CDR2 ANQGSEA. Germline trimming cut 1 base from V and 3 bases from J; bases unmatched to any gene: 1. CDR3 length equals 13 residues. This chain's CDR3 is CSVEGQGGYEQYF. DNA for the CDR3: TGCAGCGTTGAAGGACAGGGGGGCTACGAGCAGTACTTC.

V usage is TRBV2 and J usage is TRBJ2-5; 10 nucleotides line up with TRBD1. The CDR3 is 13 amino acids. Germline assignment: CDR1 SNHLY and CDR2 FYNNEI. Trimming removed 6 bases from V and 5 bases from J; junction bases left unmatched: 3. CDR3 loop: CASRGTGVETQYF. The CDR3 DNA follows: TGTGCCAGCAGAGGGACAGGGGTGGAGACCCAGTACTTC.

The chain carries TRBV10-3 and TRBJ2-5; TRBD1 matches 7 bases. Germline values: CDR1 ENHRY, CDR2 SYGVKD. J was trimmed by 5 bases and V by 9 bases; bases with no gene match: 9. The CDR3 sequence is 13 residues long. The CDR3 sequence is CAIAPPRGETQYF. For the CDR3, the DNA is TGTGCCATAGCCCCTCCCAGGGGGGAGACCCAGTACTTC.

CDR3 nucleotide sequence: TGTGCCAGCAGCCGGGGACTACCTGCGAACACCGGGGAGCTGTTTTTT. Translating it yields CASSRGLPANTGELFF. The J gene is TRBJ2-2, the V gene TRBV16; 7 bases match TRBD2. Germline V lookup: CDR1 KGHSY, CDR2 FQNENV. The CDR3 is 16 residues long. The trim removed 4 bases at V and 0 bases at J, leaving 5 bases unmatched.

J is TRBJ2-1 and V is TRBV28, with 8 bases lining up with TRBD1. The CDR3 runs to 18 residues. CDR1 is MDHEN and CDR2 is SYDVKM in the germline V gene. The V gene end was trimmed by 6 bases and the J gene end by 6 bases; junction bases not matched to a gene: 19. The DNA for the CDR3 is TGTGCCAGCAGACCGGACAGGGCGGAACTCCCTCGAATCAATGAGCAGTTCTTC. Amino acids: CASRPDRAELPRINEQFF.

V is TRBV19 and J is TRBJ2-6; D is uncertain. The CDR3 sequence is 14 residues long. Trimming shortened V by 3 bases and J by 3 bases, and 6 bases separated the two germline ends. Germline V gene sequence: CDR1 LNHDA, CDR2 SQIVND (reference sequence). CDR3 bases: TGTGCCAGTAGTATGTGGGGTGGGGCCAACGTCCTGACTTTC. Protein: CASSMWGGANVLTF.

V gene TRBV9 combines with J gene TRBJ1-2; D gene unclear. The germline CDR1 and CDR2 sequences are SGDLS and YYNGEE. The ends were cut back, 6 bases at V and 4 bases at J, with 13 bases in the middle. This CDR3 is built from 13 residues. The DNA of the CDR3 is TGTGCCAGCACCCCCGGGCGGTCCTATGGCTACACCTTC. This sequence encodes CASTPGRSYGYTF.

This clone was observed a single time. This sequence joins TRBV6-2 or TRBV6-3 and TRBJ2-7, with a tentative D call TRBD1 (7 bases). V was cut by 0 bases and J by 6 bases, with 21 bases left in between. The CDR3 is 17 amino acids. From germline, CDR1 is MNHEY and CDR2 SVGEGT. The CDR3 spells CASSYSMEGAVGSEQYF. The CDR3 coding sequence is TGTGCCAGCAGTTACTCGATGGAGGGGGCAGTTGGTAGCGAGCAGTACTTC.

The chain recombines TRBV25-1 with TRBJ2-1; a weak D match, TRBD1 (5 bases). Trimming shortened V by 5 bases and J by 5 bases, and 16 bases separated the two germline ends. Germline loops: CDR1 MGHDK, CDR2 SYGVNS. This CDR3 has 15 amino acids. The CDR3 region has the DNA TGTGCCAGCAGTCCACGTGCGTTAGGGGACAATGAGCAGTTCTTC. This gives the protein CASSPRALGDNEQFF.

The genes are TRBV18 and TRBJ2-7; 12 nucleotides line up with TRBD1. With V trimmed by 4 bases and J by 9 bases, 13 bases remained unmatched. Germline loops: CDR1 KGHSH, CDR2 LQKENI. The CDR3 length is 16 residues. CDR3 region: CASSLFGTGGSPGQYF. The CDR3 bases are TGTGCCAGCTCACTTTTCGGGACAGGGGGCTCCCCCGGGCAGTACTTC.

The V gene is TRBV6-6, the J gene TRBJ2-2, with TRBD2 as a possible D gene (5 bases). The germline CDR1 and CDR2 sequences are MNHNY and SVGAGI (reference sequence). V dropped 8 bases and J dropped 4 bases, with 20 bases sitting between them. This CDR3 comprises 16 residues. The CDR3 loop reads CASVGSERMATGELFF. DNA of the CDR3: TGTGCCAGCGTTGGTAGCGAGAGGATGGCCACCGGGGAGCTGTTTTTT.

This clone was counted a single time. The chain employs TRBV4-1 and TRBJ2-6, with D uncertain. The CDR3 runs 16 residues. Trimming stripped 2 bases from V and 0 bases from J, with 8 bases between. Looked up from germline, CDR1 is MGHRA and CDR2 is YSYEKL. The CDR3, as DNA: TGCGCCAGCAGCCAACCCAGAAACTCTGGGGCCAACGTCCTGACTTTC. Protein sequence: CASSQPRNSGANVLTF.

This chain links TRBV19 with TRBJ2-1; 9 bases fit TRBD1. After removal of 5 bases from V and 6 bases from J, the junction contained 11 bases not matched to a gene. Germline V gene sequence: CDR1 LNHDA, CDR2 SQIVND (reference sequence). The CDR3 is 16 amino acids. CDR3 protein: CASSHVPGQGSNEQFF. CDR3 nucleotides: TGTGCCAGTAGTCACGTCCCGGGACAGGGATCCAATGAGCAGTTCTTC.

V and J are TRBV6-5 and TRBJ2-7, with D tentatively TRBD1 (5 bases). The CDR3 loop spans 15 amino acids. Germline V gives CDR1 MNHEY, CDR2 SVGAGI. The V end lost 5 bases, the J end lost 0 bases, and 14 bases lay between the germline ends. CDR3: CASSLDTLSSYEQYF. CDR3 in DNA: TGTGCCAGCAGTCTGGACACCCTTAGCTCCTACGAGCAGTACTTC.

The chain links TRBV28 to TRBJ2-1; maybe TRBD2 (6 bases). V was trimmed by 6 bases and J by 2 bases, leaving 17 bases between them. Germline CDR1 and CDR2: MDHEN and SYDVKM. The CDR3 sequence is 16 residues long. The CDR3 region has the DNA TGTGCCAGCAGCGATTATACTAGCTCCCCCTACAATGAGCAGTTCTTC. It yields the protein CASSDYTSSPYNEQFF. The whole variable domain, filled in from reference TRBV28 and TRBJ2-1, reads DVKVTQSSRYLVKRTGEKVFLECVQDMDHENMFWYRQDPGLGLRLIYFSYDVKMKEKGDIPEGYSVSREKKERFSLILESASTNQTSMYLCASSDYTSSPYNEQFFGPGTRLTVL.

About this clone: This clone may be a read error of a much larger clone one base away. This chain joins TRBV11-2 and TRBJ2-7; D call uncertain. Germline V gene lookup returns CDR1 SGHAT and CDR2 FQNNGV. The CDR3 loop spans 11 amino acids. Between the trimmed V and J ends, which lost 5 bases and 0 bases, there was a span of 2 bases. CDR3 sequence reads: CASSHSYEQYF. CDR3 DNA sequence: TGTGCCAGCAGCCACTCCTACGAGCAGTACTTC. Complete variable domain (other parts from reference TRBV11-2 and TRBJ2-7): EAGVAQSPRYKIIEKRQSVAFWCNPISGHATLYWYQQILGQGPKLLIQFQNNGVVDDSQLPKDRFSAERLKGVDSTLKIQPAKLEDSAVYLCASSHSYEQYFGPGTRLTVT.

This clone was observed a handful of times. This chain links TRBV2 with TRBJ2-2; no definite D call. This CDR3 spans 12 amino acids. Germline V gene data show CDR1 as SNHLY and CDR2 as FYNNEI. The V and J ends lost 8 bases and 5 bases respectively, with 9 bases between them. The CDR3 loop is CASQDVTGELFF. CDR3 in DNA: TGTGCCAGCCAGGACGTGACCGGGGAGCTGTTTTTT.

In this sample, this clone turned up once. V is TRBV10-3 and J is TRBJ1-6; D possibly corresponds to TRBD1 (6 bases). The CDR3 contains 18 residues. The germline V and J ends were trimmed by 3 bases and 3 bases, with 18 bases remaining between them. The germline CDR1 and CDR2 sequences are ENHRY and SYGVKD. The CDR3 nucleotides read TGTGCCATCAGTGATAGGGGAGGGACAAAAGTCTATAATTCACCCCTCCACTTT. Protein product: CAISDRGGTKVYNSPLHF.

The rearrangement uses TRBV4-3 and TRBJ2-1; 10 bases are shared with TRBD2. Germline CDR1 is LGHNA and CDR2 is YSLEER. Trimming took 0 bases from V and 9 from J; bases not matched to a gene: 11. CDR3 length: 17 residues. CDR3 bases: TGCGCCAGCAGCCAAGATTTAAGCGGGAGGGCCCTCACTGAGCAGTTCTTC. It codes for CASSQDLSGRALTEQFF.

This clone came up once. The DNA of the CDR3 is TGTGCCAGCAGTGGGACTAGCGGGAGTACCTACGAGCAGTACTTC. Protein sequence: CASSGTSGSTYEQYF. The V call is TRBV6-2 or TRBV6-3, the J call TRBJ2-7; 14 nucleotides agree with TRBD2. Losses at the gene ends were 5 bases for V and 2 bases for J; bases not matched to a gene: 2. The CDR3 is 15 residues long. The germline CDR1 and CDR2 sequences are MNHEY and SVGEGT.

The chain carries TRBV6-2 or TRBV6-3 and TRBJ1-2; possible D gene TRBD1, 5 bases. With 6 bases removed from V and 8 bases from J, the gap between germline ends came to 28 bases. This CDR3 has 17 amino acids. CDR1 and CDR2 (germline): MNHEY, SVGEGT. The CDR3 spells CASSKRIDFRDAGGYTF. CDR3 bases: TGTGCCAGCAGCAAACGTATCGACTTCCGGGACGCTGGAGGCTACACCTTC.

This chain joins TRBV7-9 and TRBJ2-2; a weak D match, TRBD1 (5 bases). The CDR3 loop spans 14 amino acids. The V end was cut by 5 bases, the J end by 4 bases, with 11 bases between. Germline CDR1 SEHNR, CDR2 FQNEAQ (reference sequence). The CDR3 DNA reads TGTGCCAGCAGCAAACCAAGGGGCACCGGGGAGCTGTTTTTT. Its translation: CASSKPRGTGELFF.

This clone was seen once. V and J are TRBV20-1 and TRBJ2-3, with no clear D. CDR1 is DFQATT and CDR2 is SNEGSKA in the germline V gene (reference sequence). The CDR3 is 11 residues long. V was cut by 5 bases and J by 6 bases, with 9 bases left in between. In DNA, the CDR3 is TGCAGTGCTGCCGCCGAGGATACGCAGTATTTT. Amino acid sequence: CSAAAEDTQYF.

The chain has TRBV18 and TRBJ2-5, with 7 nucleotides matching TRBD1. V lost 4 bases, J lost 3 bases, and 2 bases stayed unmatched. This CDR3 is 13 amino acids long. Germline V gene data show CDR1 as KGHSH and CDR2 as LQKENI. For the CDR3, the DNA is TGTGCCAGCTCACGGGGGACAGAAGAGACCCAGTACTTC. Residues: CASSRGTEETQYF.

V and J are TRBV6-2 or TRBV6-3 and TRBJ2-7, with no clear D. Germline V gene data show CDR1 as MNHEY and CDR2 as SVGEGT. The V and J ends lost 5 bases and 8 bases respectively, with 13 bases between them. The CDR3 runs 12 residues. The CDR3, as DNA: TGTGCCAGCAGTCAACTGGTCCGTCAGCAGTACTTC. Amino acid sequence: CASSQLVRQQYF.

The chain joins TRBV5-1 to TRBJ2-7, with TRBD2 as a possible D gene (5 bases). The CDR3 is 14 amino acids. From germline, CDR1 is SGHRS and CDR2 YFSETQ. Trimming stripped 4 bases from V and 3 bases from J, with 14 bases between. CDR3 in amino acids: CASSPEGSGYEQYF. Here the CDR3 DNA reads TGCGCCAGCAGCCCTGAAGGGAGTGGCTACGAGCAGTACTTC. Based on the CDR3 plus reference TRBV5-1 and TRBJ2-7, the full variable domain is KAGVTQTPRYLIKTRGQQVTLSCSPISGHRSVSWYQQTPGQGLQFLFEYFSETQRNKGNFPGRFSGRQFSNSRSEMNVSTLELGDSALYLCASSPEGSGYEQYFGPGTRLTVT.

This clone turned up a few times. The rearrangement uses TRBV14 and TRBJ1-3; TRBD1 aligns across 10 bases. The CDR3 is 17 amino acids. Trimming took 1 base from V and 3 from J; bases not matched to a gene: 6. The germline V gene has CDR1 SGHDN and CDR2 FVKESK. Here the CDR3 DNA reads TGTGCCAGCAGCCAAGTATCCGGGACAGGGGTTGGAAACACCATATATTTT. Translating it yields CASSQVSGTGVGNTIYF. The whole variable domain, filled in from reference TRBV14 and TRBJ1-3, reads EAGVTQFPSHSVIEKGQTVTLRCDPISGHDNLYWYRRVMGKEIKFLLHFVKESKQDESGMPNNRFLAERTGGTYSTLKVQPAELEDSGVYFCASSQVSGTGVGNTIYFGEGSWLTVV.

V gene TRBV27 combines with J gene TRBJ2-7; 10 nucleotides agree with TRBD1. V trimming: 6 bases; J trimming: 0 bases; junction bases outside the gene matches: 5. From germline, CDR1 is MNHEY and CDR2 SMNVEV (reference sequence). CDR3 length equals 15 residues. The chain's CDR3 is CASRMTGGLSYEQYF. Written as DNA, the CDR3 is TGTGCCAGCAGGATGACAGGGGGCCTCTCCTACGAGCAGTACTTC.

This clone was seen once. The chain joins TRBV7-2 to TRBJ2-1; D not certain. Per the germline V gene, CDR1 is SGHTA and CDR2 is FQGNSA. Trimming pared 1 base from V and 10 bases from J, leaving 14 bases between. This CDR3 has 14 amino acids. The CDR3 DNA reads as TGTGCCAGCAGCTTAGGAGGCCTACGGTGGGAGCAGTTCTTC. Encoded protein: CASSLGGLRWEQFF.

Worth noting for this clone: Other DNA sequences in the same sample also yield this CDR3. The chain couples TRBV6-5 to TRBJ1-1, with TRBD1 as a possible D gene (5 bases). The CDR3 loop spans 14 amino acids. Germline assignment: CDR1 MNHEY and CDR2 SVGAGI. The V and J ends lost 0 bases and 2 bases respectively, with 7 bases between them. CDR3 protein: CASSYSRGNTEAFF. The CDR3 nucleotides read TGTGCCAGCAGTTACTCGAGGGGAAACACTGAAGCTTTCTTT.